Listed here is a single TCR beta chain. Its antigen is currently not known. Base qualities are missing; no much larger clone stands one base away. The source of the sample is a study of blood T cell repertoires in COVID-19 (dated by TCRdb to the early 2020s). A note on the overall study: Collaborator samples came from the United States, Italy and Spain and covered acute and convalescent phases of COVID-19. The material from the prospective study consisted of cDNA or gDNA derived from T cells, B-cell-depleted T cells, or PBMCs. Subjects who had been exposed to COVID-19, were actively infected with it, or had recovered from it provided the deeply sampled blood TCRbeta repertoires that made up the dataset. The repertoires were released in a freely available public database intended as a resource for research on the immune response to SARS-CoV-2. Samples came from the ongoing ImmuneRACE study (first 160 participants) plus 1,254 subjects from 6 global collaborators. The sample metadata nearly always contained a de-identified subject ID, COVID-19 status, age in years and sex. HLA class I and class II types, where available, came from metadata supplied by the sample provider rather than from assay-based typing.

TCRbeta CDR3 regions were amplified from genomic DNA by means of the immunoSEQ Assay, a bias-controlled multiplex PCR. On the study's bioinformatics: The number of nucleated cells in each sample was estimated by amplification of reference gene primers within the assay. To quantify the absolute abundance of each unique TCRbeta CDR3 rearrangement, sequence reads were collapsed and filtered. For each sample, productive Simpson clonality was calculated by taking the square root of Simpson's diversity index across productive rearrangements. What TCRdb holds here is the immuneACCESS table cut down to in-frame rearrangements. Part of the clones is not present; checked against another copy, under half of the missing clones reflect an unresolved V gene, and the others are unexplained. The V and J calls and clone size are taken from that table; D and trimming were inferred from the DNA. Across this sample there are about 190,000 clones, with roughly 89% seen only once. The top ten clonotypes cover less than 0.7% of the sample.

The collaborating institutions used their own protocols to collect whole blood in K2EDTA tubes. Collaborator samples were shipped for TCRbeta analysis as frozen whole blood, isolated PBMCs, or DNA extracted from either sample type. Beyond this particular receptor, the publication reports: How much clinical and demographic metadata was included differed by source and by participant, and the metadata was provided uncurated.

In the germline V gene, CDR1 corresponds to MDHEN and CDR2 to SYDVKM. From cysteine to phenylalanine, the CDR3 is 14 amino acids long. Only the CDR3 part of the read is kept: 42 bases, read in frame from the first base. V and J are truncated by 2 bases and 6 bases respectively, leaving an intervening sequence of 13 bases. The sequence derives from a middle-aged man with acute or convalescent COVID-19. The chain links TRBV28 with TRBJ1-2; matching of 5 bases hints at TRBD1 as the D gene. Sequencing was done on a sample of peripheral blood. The sequenced DNA: TGTGCCAGCAGTTTAGTACAGGTTAGAGATGGCTACACCTTC. Its protein is CASSLVQVRDGYTF.